These T cell receptor beta chains were read from a single sample in a study of blood T cell repertoires in COVID-19. TCRdb keeps only in-frame clones here, not all; method: immunoSEQ multiplex PCR. The sample lists approximately 300,000 clones; 70% to 90% were seen once. The sample taken for sequencing was PBMCs or T cells enriched from blood (not recorded which). All receptors derive from a woman aged 30 to 39 who had recovered from COVID-19. Both conserved end residues are part of each CDR3. Each record gives: J gene, clone size, V gene, CDR3 protein. Part of the rows lack a size; the others show once, few, many or a class for expanded clones.

j_gene: TRBJ1-1; abundance: NA; v_gene: TRBV5-1; CDR3aa: CASSLATGGSTEAFF
j_gene: TRBJ1-3; abundance: NA; v_gene: TRBV12-3/TRBV12-4; CDR3aa: CASSMRDTIYF
j_gene: TRBJ2-1; abundance: NA; v_gene: TRBV6-1; CDR3aa: CASSEVAGGYNEQFF
j_gene: TRBJ2-7; abundance: NA; v_gene: TRBV28; CDR3aa: CASTHTSSYEQYF
j_gene: TRBJ2-1; abundance: NA; v_gene: TRBV19; CDR3aa: CATGVDNEQFF
j_gene: TRBJ2-5; abundance: NA; v_gene: TRBV18; CDR3aa: CASSPSAGIQETQYF
j_gene: TRBJ2-7; abundance: NA; v_gene: TRBV18; CDR3aa: CASSPGTSYEQYF
j_gene: TRBJ2-1; abundance: NA; v_gene: TRBV5-1; CDR3aa: CASSSPTSYYNNEQFF
j_gene: TRBJ1-5; abundance: NA; v_gene: TRBV28; CDR3aa: CASSPPGAGQPQHF
j_gene: TRBJ1-4; abundance: NA; v_gene: TRBV29-1; CDR3aa: CSVLQGAGEKLFF
j_gene: TRBJ2-7; abundance: NA; v_gene: TRBV27; CDR3aa: CASRPRTGGGHEQYF
j_gene: TRBJ2-3; abundance: NA; v_gene: TRBV9; CDR3aa: CASRDDAGTDTQYF
j_gene: TRBJ1-1; abundance: NA; v_gene: TRBV27; CDR3aa: CASSLGGGWQGRTEAFF
j_gene: TRBJ1-5; abundance: NA; v_gene: TRBV30; CDR3aa: CAWSHNSNQPQHF
j_gene: TRBJ1-5; abundance: once; v_gene: TRBV28; CDR3aa: CASSLWPLEPQPQHF
j_gene: TRBJ2-4; abundance: once; v_gene: TRBV20-1; CDR3aa: CSASPSRAQNIQYF
j_gene: TRBJ2-1; abundance: NA; v_gene: TRBV5-4; CDR3aa: CASGRDRAYNEQFF
j_gene: TRBJ2-5; abundance: NA; v_gene: TRBV6-5; CDR3aa: CASSLDRGLETQYF
j_gene: TRBJ2-1; abundance: NA; v_gene: TRBV4-1; CDR3aa: CASSLTVSSYNEQFF